The 22 T cell receptor beta chains below all came from one sample that was sequenced in a study of cytomegalovirus exposure and HLA in healthy donors. Both 60 Vbeta primers and 13 Jbeta primers went into the PCR. Data came from immunoSEQ multiplex PCR; TCRdb stores just in-frame clones and leaves some out. Here the sample spans 60,000 to 70,000 clones, approximately 80% being singletons. The sample comprised PBMCs. These receptor sequences come from a man aged 18 to 30 in good health and CMV-seropositive.

In its sample, this clone was seen once. V and J are TRBV15 and TRBJ2-1, with 8 bases that match TRBD2. The germline CDR1 and CDR2 sequences are LNHNV and YYDKDF (reference sequence). J was trimmed by 4 bases and V by 5 bases; bases with no gene match: 7. CDR3 length equals 15 residues. The CDR3 loop reads CATSGSGEQYNEQFF. In DNA, the CDR3 is TGTGCCACCAGCGGTAGCGGGGAGCAATACAATGAGCAGTTCTTC.

The rearrangement joins TRBV18 to TRBJ1-1; D is unresolved. Deletions cut 2 bases from V and 3 bases from J, with 7 bases between. Germline loops: CDR1 KGHSH, CDR2 LQKENI. The CDR3 spans 13 residues. For the CDR3, the DNA is TGTGCCAGCTCACCATCGAGAGACACTGAAGCTTTCTTT. Protein product: CASSPSRDTEAFF.

V is TRBV6-5 and J is TRBJ1-4; 8 bases align to TRBD1. The trim removed 4 bases at V and 7 bases at J, leaving 5 bases unmatched. The CDR3 is 14 residues long. Germline-derived CDR1 and CDR2 are MNHEY and SVGAGI. The CDR3 nucleotides read TGTGCCAGCAGTTCCCGACAGGGGAGTGAAAAACTGTTTTTT. It codes for CASSSRQGSEKLFF.

This clone came up once. The genes are TRBV4-2 and TRBJ1-2; D is uncertain. Germline assignment: CDR1 LGHNA and CDR2 YNFKEQ. The CDR3 spans 14 residues. The V end lost 0 bases, the J end lost 4 bases, and 9 bases lay between the germline ends. The CDR3 loop reads CASSQDLTAYGYTF. The CDR3 region has the DNA TGTGCCAGCAGCCAAGATTTAACAGCCTATGGCTACACCTTC.

This clone was found once. This chain joins TRBV25-1 and TRBJ2-1, with TRBD1 matching over 10 bases. The CDR3 is made up of 16 amino acids. V dropped 1 base and J dropped 5; count of bases not matched to a gene: 5. Germline loops: CDR1 MGHDK, CDR2 SYGVNS. Here the CDR3 reads CASSEFGTGVDNEQFF. CDR3 DNA: TGTGCCAGCAGTGAATTCGGGACAGGGGTTGACAATGAGCAGTTCTTC.

This sequence joins TRBV19 and TRBJ1-2, with TRBD1 matching over 7 bases. Germline V CDR1 and CDR2: LNHDA, SQIVND (reference sequence). This CDR3 has 12 residues. Losses at the gene ends were 7 bases for V and 4 bases for J; bases not matched to a gene: 3. CDR3 residues: CASTRTGYGYTF. CDR3 nucleotides: TGTGCCAGTACCAGGACAGGCTATGGCTACACCTTC.

CDR3 sequence: CASRFTGVGTDTQYF. CDR3 bases: TGTGCCAGCAGATTTACAGGGGTTGGCACAGATACGCAGTATTTT. J is TRBJ2-3 and V is TRBV25-1; 7 nucleotides line up with TRBD1. Trimming at V came to 6 bases and at J to 1 base, leaving 7 bases not matched to a gene. This CDR3 has 15 residues. Germline lookup yields CDR1 MGHDK and CDR2 SYGVNS.

The gene calls are TRBV7-9 and TRBJ2-7; weak D call: TRBD2 (6 bases). Germline V gene lookup returns CDR1 SEHNR and CDR2 FQNEAQ (reference sequence). Trimming shortened V by 1 base and J by 2 bases, and 9 bases separated the two germline ends. This CDR3 spans 14 amino acids. Written as DNA, the CDR3 is TGTGCCAGCAGCTTAGGCGGGGTGGCCTACGAGCAGTACTTC. It specifies CASSLGGVAYEQYF. Variable domain in full (rest from reference TRBV7-9 and TRBJ2-7): DTGVSQNPRHKITKRGQNVTFRCDPISEHNRLYWYRQTLGQGPEFLTYFQNEAQLEKSRLLSDRFSAERPKGSFSTLEIQRTEQGDSAMYLCASSLGGVAYEQYFGPGTRLTVT.

The rearrangement links TRBV9 to TRBJ1-5, with D tentatively TRBD1 (6 bases). Trimming pared 0 bases from V and 4 bases from J, leaving 11 bases between. The germline V gene encodes CDR1 SGDLS and CDR2 YYNGEE. This CDR3 comprises 15 residues. The CDR3 sequence: CASSVGEGGNQPQHF. In DNA form, the CDR3 reads TGTGCCAGCAGCGTAGGGGAGGGGGGGAATCAGCCCCAGCATTTT.

There are a few counts of this clone. The V call is TRBV5-6, the J call TRBJ2-3; 7 bases map to TRBD1. V dropped 1 base and J dropped 1; count of bases not matched to a gene: 0. CDR1 and CDR2 (germline): SGHDT, YYEEEE. This CDR3 has 14 amino acids. CDR3 protein: CASSLRGRTDTQYF. The CDR3 coding sequence is TGTGCCAGCAGCTTGAGGGGGCGCACAGATACGCAGTATTTT.

This clone was recorded a few times. Other DNA sequences in this specimen translate into the identical CDR3. The J gene is TRBJ1-2, the V gene TRBV28; TRBD1 is a possible D gene (6 bases). Deletions cut 4 bases from V and 2 bases from J, with 11 bases between. Germline V gene sequence: CDR1 MDHEN, CDR2 SYDVKM. This CDR3 spans 14 amino acids. Here the CDR3 reads CASSSPGGNYGYTF. In DNA, the CDR3 is TGTGCCAGCAGTTCCCCTGGGGGCAACTATGGCTACACCTTC.

CDR3 protein: CASNPTGDNEQFF. Here the CDR3 DNA reads TGCGCCAGCAACCCGACAGGAGACAATGAGCAGTTCTTC. This chain links TRBV5-1 with TRBJ2-1; D possibly corresponds to TRBD1 (6 bases). The V gene lost 6 bases and the J gene lost 5 bases, with 12 bases spanning the gap. The CDR3 extends over 13 amino acids. The germline V gene encodes CDR1 SGHRS and CDR2 YFSETQ.

The chain combines TRBV7-8 with TRBJ2-3; D perhaps matches TRBD2 (6 bases). This CDR3 is built from 15 residues. CDR1 and CDR2 (germline): SGHVS, FQNEAQ. V lost 5 bases, J lost 3 bases, and 15 bases lay in between. The DNA of the CDR3 is TGTGCCAGCAGCCGGGGTCGCGCGGGAACAGATACGCAGTATTTT. Amino acid sequence: CASSRGRAGTDTQYF.

V usage is TRBV29-1 and J usage is TRBJ2-7, with 10 bases that match TRBD2. The V gene end was trimmed by 6 bases and the J gene end by 2 bases; junction bases not matched to a gene: 1. CDR3 length: 12 amino acids. The germline V gene has CDR1 SQVTM and CDR2 ANQGSEA. CDR3 nucleotide sequence: TGCAGCGTGGGGACTAGCGCCTACGAGCAGTACTTC. It specifies CSVGTSAYEQYF.

This rearrangement joins TRBV5-4 to TRBJ1-1; the D is unclear. From germline, CDR1 is SGHNT and CDR2 YYREEE (reference sequence). Trimming shortened V by 4 bases and J by 7 bases, and 8 bases separated the two germline ends. The CDR3 is 11 amino acids. The CDR3 sequence: CASSPGGEAFF. The CDR3, as DNA: TGTGCCAGCAGCCCGGGAGGTGAAGCTTTCTTT.

This rearrangement joins TRBV6-4 to TRBJ1-4, with 7 bases fitting TRBD1. CDR1 and CDR2 (germline): MRHNA, SNTAGT. V shed 5 bases and J 10 bases; nucleotides not matched to a gene: 10. This CDR3 spans 14 amino acids. The CDR3 DNA is TGTGCCAGCAGTCCCGGACAGGATTCGGGAAAACTGTTTTTT. Its translation: CASSPGQDSGKLFF.

The chain recombines TRBV30 with TRBJ1-3; no definite D call. CDR1 is GTSNPN and CDR2 is SVGIG in the germline V gene (reference sequence). Trimming pared 2 bases from V and 0 bases from J, leaving 5 bases between. There are 13 residues in the CDR3. CDR3 sequence reads: CAWSSISGNTIYF. CDR3 in DNA: TGTGCCTGGAGTAGCATCTCTGGAAACACCATATATTTT. The full variable domain, its missing parts supplied by reference TRBV30 and TRBJ1-3, is SQTIHQWPATLVQPVGSPLSLECTVEGTSNPNLYWYRQAAGRGLQLLFYSVGIGQISSEVPQNLSASRPQDRQFILSSKKLLLSDSGFYLCAWSSISGNTIYFGEGSWLTVV.

The V gene is TRBV23-1, the J gene TRBJ2-7; 10 bases map to TRBD2. TRBV23-1 is known as an ORF, though its function is uncertain. Unmatched junction bases numbered 1, after V lost 1 base and J lost 1 base. The CDR3 contains 15 residues. CDR3 loop: CASSQYSGGSYEQYF. The CDR3 region has the DNA TGCGCCAGCAGTCAATATAGCGGGGGGTCCTACGAGCAGTACTTC.

V gene TRBV27 combines with J gene TRBJ2-6, with 8 nucleotides matching TRBD2. This CDR3 has 20 residues. V dropped 4 bases and J dropped 1; count of bases not matched to a gene: 15. Germline-derived CDR1 and CDR2 are MNHEY and SMNVEV (reference sequence). CDR3 coding DNA: TGTGCCAGCAGTTACAAGGGACTAGGCTCAAGGAGATCTGGGGCCAACGTCCTGACTTTC. Amino acids: CASSYKGLGSRRSGANVLTF.

The V gene is TRBV19, the J gene TRBJ1-1; D ambiguous. This CDR3 comprises 13 residues. V lost 5 bases, J lost 0 bases, and 7 bases lay in between. CDR1 and CDR2 from the germline V gene are LNHDA and SQIVND (reference sequence). CDR3 bases: TGTGCCAGTAGTCGTAGTTTGAACACTGAAGCTTTCTTT. Translated, it gives CASSRSLNTEAFF.

As DNA, the CDR3 is TGCGCCAGCAGCCAAGATGGAGCGGGAGGAAGCTCCTACGAGCAGTACTTC. This encodes CASSQDGAGGSSYEQYF. This chain joins TRBV4-1 and TRBJ2-7; TRBD2 agrees at 9 bases. The trim removed 0 bases at V and 0 bases at J, leaving 6 bases unmatched. The germline V gene encodes CDR1 MGHRA and CDR2 YSYEKL. This CDR3 is built from 17 residues.

Only one count was recorded for this clone. The chain employs TRBV30 and TRBJ2-4; D is uncertain. The germline V gene encodes CDR1 GTSNPN and CDR2 SVGIG (reference sequence). The CDR3 contains 12 residues. V was shortened by 5 bases and J by 1 base, with 6 bases between the two germline ends. This CDR3 reads CAWERAKNIQYF. In nucleotides, the CDR3 is TGTGCCTGGGAGAGGGCCAAAAACATTCAGTACTTC.